There are many counts of the clone carrying this TCR beta chain. From germline, CDR1 is SGDLS and CDR2 YYNGEE. The CDR3 spans 15 residues. Germline trimming cut 1 base from V and 7 bases from J; bases unmatched to any gene: 3. TCRdb ran MiXCR on the 5' RACE reads and lists one entry per CDR3 protein. The table lists more than 35,000 distinct CDR3 sequences, around 2.8% of them singletons. These data originate in a study of CD8 T cells in ankylosing spondylitis. The clonotype originates from a male donor with ankylosing spondylitis or in good health (not recorded which). The sequencing input was blood, either unsorted or a sorted T cell fraction (not recorded which). The genes are TRBV9 and TRBJ2-1; 12 bases are a match to TRBD2. CDR3: CASSVLAGGNNEQFF. The CDR3 DNA reads as TGTGCCAGCAGCGTACTAGCGGGAGGGAATAATGAGCAGTTCTTC.